This TCR beta chain emerged from a study of technical replicates of blood from a few donors. The J segment lost 0 bases and the V segment lost 0 bases, leaving 3 bases of the junction unmatched. The germline gives CDR1 SGHNT, CDR2 YENEEA. The length of the CDR3 is 16 residues. Repertoires were generated with immunoSEQ multiplex PCR, while TCRdb's copy carries only in-frame clones and drops some. Of roughly 100,000 clones detected, 95% to 97% appear once; the ten largest clones hold 0.36%. This sequence originates from a human donor in good health. Sequenced input: T cells isolated from PBMCs. V gene TRBV11-3 combines with J gene TRBJ2-7; 9 nucleotides match TRBD2. CDR3 DNA sequence: TGTGCCAGCAGCTTAGAGACTAGCGGAGGCTCCTACGAGCAGTACTTC. It encodes CASSLETSGGSYEQYF. Based on the CDR3 plus reference TRBV11-3 and TRBJ2-7, the full variable domain is EAGVVQSPRYKIIEKKQPVAFWCNPISGHNTLYWYLQNLGQGPELLIRYENEEAVDDSQLPKDRFSAERLKGVDSTLKIQPAELGDSAVYLCASSLETSGGSYEQYFGPGTRLTVT.